These 6 T cell receptor beta chains share one sample of origin, sequenced in a study of post-analysis software for immune sequencing data (dated by TCRdb to the mid-2010s). Broad study findings and their caveats: Significantly higher frequencies in patients than in controls were found for a handful of TRBV segments, including TRBV5-6, TRBV5-1 and TRBV20-1.

The protocol used for the library was PCR. Sequenced using an Illumina HiSeq 2500. Unique molecular identifiers were incorporated into TCR beta cDNA libraries to reduce PCR and sequencing biases. TCRdb reanalyzed the raw reads on its own, using fastp at Q25 for trimming and MiXCR for clone calling, and kept in-frame beta chains. Records with the same CDR3 protein are collapsed into one entry carrying the most frequent genes and DNA. Present in this sample are about 540,000 distinct CDR3 sequences, less than 40% of which were seen just once. 4.5% to 7.5% of the sample belongs to the ten largest clones. These receptors' antigens are unknown. Sequencing was carried out using blood. Source of these receptors: a girl aged 2 to 17 with multiple sclerosis.

The rearrangement joins TRBV6-5 to TRBJ1-1; possible D gene TRBD1, 6 bases. Per the germline V gene, CDR1 is MNHEY and CDR2 is SVGAGI. The CDR3 is made up of 14 amino acids. Trimming took 7 bases from V and 1 from J, leaving 13 bases between them. The CDR3 nucleotides are TGTGCCAGCACGTACCGCAGGGGGAACACTGAAGCTTTCTTT. Its translation is CASTYRRGNTEAFF.

Only a few counts were recorded for this clonotype. The J gene is TRBJ2-1, the V gene TRBV5-1, with 7 nucleotides matching TRBD1. The germline V gene has CDR1 SGHRS and CDR2 YFSETQ. The CDR3 is 15 amino acids. The J segment lost 9 bases and the V segment lost 4 bases, leaving 13 bases of the junction unmatched. The CDR3 is CASSLGDSSFTEQFF. The CDR3 region has the DNA TGCGCCAGCAGCCTCGGGGACAGCTCCTTCACTGAGCAGTTCTTC.

Ten or more counts support this clonotype. The chain combines TRBV29-1 with TRBJ2-1; 8 bases line up with TRBD1. V shed 7 bases and J 4 bases; nucleotides not matched to a gene: 9. The CDR3 has 14 amino acids. CDR1 is SQVTM, CDR2 ANQGSEA, per germline. CDR3 coding DNA: TGCAGCGCAGTAGGACAGGGAGTATACAATGAGCAGTTCTTC. Protein sequence: CSAVGQGVYNEQFF.

The V and J genes are TRBV29-1 and TRBJ1-2; D is undetermined. This CDR3 region has 12 residues. CDR1 and CDR2 (germline): SQVTM, ANQGSEA. Trimming pared 3 bases from V and 1 base from J, leaving 6 bases between. The CDR3 protein is CSVEESNYGYTF. DNA for the CDR3: TGCAGCGTTGAGGAGAGTAACTATGGCTACACCTTC. Full variable domain (remainder filled in from reference TRBV29-1 and TRBJ1-2): SAVISQKPSRDICQRGTSLTIQCQVDSQVTMMFWYRQQPGQSLTLIATANQGSEATYESGFVIDKFPISRPNLTFSTLTVSNMSPEDSSIYLCSVEESNYGYTFGSGTRLTVV.

This chain links TRBV6-5 with TRBJ1-2; 8 nucleotides line up with TRBD1. Germline lookup yields CDR1 MNHEY and CDR2 SVGAGI. Trimming cost V 6 bases and J 6 bases; bases outside gene matches: 15. The CDR3 runs 16 residues. CDR3 protein: CASRATPDREWNGYTF. The CDR3 DNA reads as TGTGCCAGCAGGGCCACCCCGGACAGGGAATGGAATGGCTACACCTTC.

This chain joins TRBV24-1 and TRBJ2-5; no definite D call. CDR1 and CDR2 (germline): KGHDR, SFDVKD. The CDR3 has 11 residues. V was cut by 7 bases and J by 4 bases, with 6 bases left in between. The CDR3 DNA is TGTGCCACCAGGAAGGGAGAGACCCAGTACTTC. Amino acids: CATRKGETQYF.